The clone carrying this TCR beta chain occurred a few times. This CDR3 comprises 17 residues. V lost 5 bases and J 0 bases, leaving 14 bases between the germline ends. The germline gives CDR1 MDHEN, CDR2 SYDVKM. The data originate from a study of blood T cells in healthy people across ages. Using a J-beta primer mix together with a sample-barcoded 5' primer, a second PCR was run for roughly 7 to 12 cycles. Template switching added a 12-random-nucleotide identifier to every cDNA molecule. TCRdb re-derived calls from the 5' RACE reads in MiXCR, one entry per CDR3 protein. The sample has roughly 1.6 million distinct CDR3 sequences, 30% to 35% seen once. Healthy Caucasian individuals from Russia aged about 6 to 100 were enrolled as donors. Every donor contributed around 10 milliliters of peripheral blood by blood draw. Per sample, at least 5 micrograms of total RNA were extracted.

Material: blood. The receptor comes from a woman aged 25 to 39 in good health. The chain links TRBV28 to TRBJ2-6, with D unclear. CDR3 coding DNA: TGTGCCAGCAGTGGATCGGGTCCTCCCTCTGGGGCCAACGTCCTGACTTTC. It is translated as CASSGSGPPSGANVLTF. The full variable domain, its missing parts supplied by reference TRBV28 and TRBJ2-6, is DVKVTQSSRYLVKRTGEKVFLECVQDMDHENMFWYRQDPGLGLRLIYFSYDVKMKEKGDIPEGYSVSREKKERFSLILESASTNQTSMYLCASSGSGPPSGANVLTFGAGSRLTVL.